This T cell receptor beta chain was documented in a study of beta chain features in type 1 diabetes. Sequencing targeted expressed TCRB transcripts, as all isolated RNA had been reverse transcribed. Regulatory, naive and central memory T cell samples averaged approximately 3.4 million reads. Here immunoSEQ multiplex PCR was the method, and the copy in TCRdb shows in-frame clones only, minus some. The sample records fewer than 200,000 clones, approximately 10% being singletons. CDR3 length equals 16 residues. Losses at the gene ends were 2 bases for V and 4 bases for J; bases not matched to a gene: 8. The germline V gene has CDR1 KGHSH and CDR2 LQKENI. General observations from the study: Among patients with Type 1 diabetes, TCRB CDR3s were moderately but significantly shorter in every one of the four CD4+ subsets.

This clone was observed a few times. Its target is unknown. This chain uses TRBV18 with TRBJ2-5; 9 nucleotides agree with TRBD2. The TCR comes from a young man with type 1 diabetes. The specimen was central memory CD4+ T cells from blood. The CDR3 sequence is CASSPSSGSGGETQYF. The CDR3 nucleotides are TGTGCCAGCTCACCAAGTAGCGGGAGCGGAGGAGAGACCCAGTACTTC.